The 30 T cell receptor beta chains below come from one sample, sequenced in a study of tissue T cells after allogeneic stem cell transplantation. Using immunoSEQ multiplex PCR, the repertoire was profiled, and TCRdb retains in-frame clones only, with some absent. This sample has approximately 7,900 clones, with under 55% found just once. Time point specified: mouse harvest day 7 after allogeneic transplant. Tail vein injection delivered 10^7 T-cell-depleted bone marrow cells and 10^6 splenic CD5+ T cells. The material sequenced was skin. Source of these receptors: a female BALB/c mouse given C57BL/6 T cells with graft-versus-host disease after an allogeneic hematopoietic cell transplant.

In the case of this clone: Gene names follow the mouse nomenclature. The read is 1 residue too short to cover the CDR3 end, so that end is filled in from the germline J gene. The V call is TRBV3, the J call TRBJ1-2, with a possible D match to TRBD1 (5 bases). This CDR3 is built from 14 residues. Germline lookup yields CDR1 SNHLY and CDR2 FYNGKV (reference sequence). The V and J ends lost 2 bases and 1 base respectively, with 8 bases between them. CDR3 protein: CASSLNRRNSDYTF. The part of the CDR3 DNA that was read is TGTGCCAGCAGCTTAAACAGGAGAAACTCCGACTACACC.

A remark on this clone: Gene names are the mouse ones. Read coverage stops 1 residue before the CDR3 terminus; the germline J gene supplies the remainder. V gene TRBV23 combines with J gene TRBJ2-1; the DNA was not compared with TRBD1, the D call given in the table. The CDR3 extends over 12 amino acids. Germline CDR1 and CDR2: KGHTA and FQNQQP. The sequenced part of the CDR3 DNA is TGCTCTCTGACAGATAACTATGCTGAGCAGTTC. It translates to CSLTDNYAEQF. The full-length CDR3 reads as CSLTDNYAEQFF.

To note about this clone: Mouse names are used for the genes. The observed sequence ends 1 residue before the CDR3 terminus, with the missing tail filled in from the germline J gene. The rearrangement joins TRBV19 to TRBJ2-1, with D unresolved. The V gene's germline CDR1 is FNHDT and CDR2 SITEND (reference sequence). The CDR3 runs to 14 residues. V shed 2 bases and J shed 1 base, with 7 bases lying between them. CDR3 residues: CASSIPGNYAEQFF. The CDR3 bases that were read are TGTGCCAGCAGTATCCCAGGAAACTATGCTGAGCAGTTC.

Only a few counts were recorded for this clone. Germline and genes here are mouse. The DNA ends 1 residue before the CDR3 does, and the rest of the CDR3 is filled in from the germline J gene. J is TRBJ1-5 and V is TRBV23; TRBD1 is the table's D call and was not checked against the DNA. Germline-derived CDR1 and CDR2 are KGHTA and FQNQQP. The CDR3 is 12 amino acids. The part of the CDR3 DNA that was read is TGCTCCTCCGGGACAGGGGACCAGGCTCCGCTT. It codes for CSSGTGDQAPL. The full CDR3 sequence reads CSSGTGDQAPLF. The full variable domain, completed using reference TRBV23 and TRBJ1-5, is DAAVTQKPRYLIKMKGQEAEMKCIPEKGHTAVFWYQQKQSKELKFLIYFQNQQPLDQIDMVKERFSAVCPSSSLCSLGIRTCEAEDSALYLCSSGTGDQAPLFGEGTRLSVL.

In its sample, this clone is medium-sized. Mouse names are used for the genes. The sequenced fragment ends 1 residue before the CDR3 boundary, so the rest is inferred from the germline J gene. V and J are TRBV1 and TRBJ2-2; D not certain. The V gene lost 1 base and the J gene lost 1 base, with 4 bases spanning the gap. CDR3 size: 14 residues. Germline-derived CDR1 and CDR2 are NSQYPW and LRSPGD (reference sequence). Partial CDR3 DNA: TGCACCTGCAGTGCAGGAGTAAACACCGGGCAGCTCTAC. It translates to CTCSAGVNTGQLY. The CDR3 reads in full as CTCSAGVNTGQLYF.

In its sample, this clone was seen once. The genes and germline here are from mouse. From the germline J gene comes the end of the CDR3, since the read stops 1 residue before it. This chain links TRBV12-2 with TRBJ1-5; D not resolved. The length of the CDR3 is 12 residues. Looked up from germline, CDR1 is SGHLS and CDR2 is HYDKME. The germline V and J ends were trimmed by 1 base and 2 bases, with 2 bases remaining between them. The sequenced CDR3 bases are TGTGCCAGCTCTCTACACAACCAGGCTCCGCTT. Translation: CASSLHNQAPL. The CDR3 reads in full as CASSLHNQAPLF.

Details on this clone: The gene names given are mouse names. The read ends 1 residue early relative to the CDR3; the germline J gene fills the gap. The V gene is TRBV26, the J gene TRBJ1-6, with D hard to call. TRBJ1-6 falls under the ORF class, with uncertain function. The V end lost 1 base, the J end lost 3 bases, and 4 bases lay between the germline ends. The CDR3 runs 14 residues. Per germline, CDR1 KGHPV and CDR2 FQNQEV (reference sequence). The CDR3 loop reads CASSLYNYNSPLYF. The sequenced part of the CDR3 DNA is TGTGCCAGCAGTCTGTACAACTATAATTCGCCCCTCTAC.

This clone has only a few counts. The genes and germline here are from mouse. Here the CDR3 reads CSSSQSGGARAETLYF. CDR3 DNA (partial): TGCTCCAGCAGTCAATCTGGGGGGGCGCGTGCAGAAACGCTGTAT. This chain connects TRBV23 to TRBJ2-3; the table's D call TRBD2 went unverified against the DNA. The CDR3 is cut off 1 residue early in the read; its end comes from the germline J gene. Germline V CDR1 and CDR2: KGHTA, FQNQQP. The length of the CDR3 is 16 residues.

Comments on this clone: Any gene name here is a mouse gene name. The read gets to within 1 residue of the CDR3 end, and the germline J gene fills in the rest. V is TRBV14 and J is TRBJ2-5; D is unresolved. CDR3 length: 12 amino acids. CDR1 is SGHDT and CDR2 is FRDEAV in the germline V gene. The germline V and J ends were trimmed by 1 base and 6 bases, with 6 bases remaining between them. Partial CDR3 DNA: TGTGCCAGCAGTTTCGGCAGGGACACCCAGTAC. Its translation is CASSFGRDTQY. The complete CDR3 protein is CASSFGRDTQYF.

This clone was seen a handful of times. The genes are named according to mouse. CDR3 sequence reads: CASSRSRLFF. The part of the CDR3 DNA that was read is TGTGCCAGCAGTCGGTCCAGATTATTT. The chain couples TRBV24 to TRBJ1-4, with D unresolved. The CDR3 extends 1 residue past the end of the read, so its final part is completed from the germline J gene. The length of the CDR3 is 10 residues. Germline-derived CDR1 and CDR2 are KGHTA and FRNEEI. The V end lost 4 bases, the J end lost 11 bases, and 5 bases lay between the germline ends.

Turning to this clone: The listed genes are named as in mouse. The DNA ends 1 residue before the CDR3 does, and the rest of the CDR3 is filled in from the germline J gene. V gene TRBV3 combines with J gene TRBJ2-7; TRBD2 matches at 9 bases. J gave up 4 bases and V 5 bases, and 6 bases lay outside the gene matches. Germline V CDR1 and CDR2: SNHLY, FYNGKV (reference sequence). The CDR3 has 14 amino acids. Incomplete CDR3 DNA: TGTGCCAGCAGCCGAGACTGGGGGAGATATGAACAGTAC. Its translation is CASSRDWGRYEQY. The entire CDR3 protein is CASSRDWGRYEQYF.

A few counts support this clone. Gene names denote mouse genes. The read ends 1 residue shy of where the CDR3 ends; the end is completed using the germline J gene. The chain uses TRBV19 and TRBJ2-3, with 11 nucleotides matching TRBD2. The CDR3 length is 14 residues. From germline, CDR1 is FNHDT and CDR2 SITEND (reference sequence). V lost 4 bases and J lost 6; bases outside the gene matches: 4. CDR3: CASSPLGGRETLYF. CDR3 DNA (partial): TGTGCCAGCAGTCCACTGGGGGGGCGCGAAACGCTGTAT.

Points on this clone: Gene names refer to mouse genes. The read ends 1 residue shy of where the CDR3 ends; the end is completed using the germline J gene. The J gene is TRBJ1-1, the V gene TRBV26; D gene unclear. V dropped 2 bases and J dropped 0 bases, with 4 bases sitting between them. Germline V gene data show CDR1 as KGHPV and CDR2 as FQNQEV (reference sequence). CDR3 size: 13 residues. The sequenced part of the CDR3 DNA is TGTGCCAGCAGTCTGCGCTCAAACACAGAAGTCTTC. Its protein product is CASSLRSNTEVF. The CDR3 in full is CASSLRSNTEVFF. The whole variable domain, filled in from reference TRBV26 and TRBJ1-1, reads NSKVIQTPRYLVKGQGQKAKMRCIPEKGHPVVFWYQQNKNNEFKFLINFQNQEVLQQIDMTEKRFSAECPSNSPCSLEIQSSEAGDSALYLCASSLRSNTEVFFGKGTRLTVV.

This clone was observed a handful of times. Mouse names are used for the genes. The CDR3 end falls 1 residue outside the read, so it is completed with the germline J gene. The J gene is TRBJ2-7, the V gene TRBV13-1; 10 positions agree with TRBD2. The CDR3 totals 13 residues. The trim removed 6 bases at V and 2 bases at J, leaving 2 bases unmatched. Germline lookup yields CDR1 NSHNY and CDR2 SYGAGN. CDR3 bases read: TGTGCCAGCAAAACTGGGGGGGCCTATGAACAGTAC. This gives the protein CASKTGGAYEQY. The whole CDR3 protein is CASKTGGAYEQYF.

Concerning this clone itself: Gene names and germline refer to mouse. The read ends 1 residue shy of where the CDR3 ends; the end is completed using the germline J gene. The rearrangement uses TRBV12-2 and TRBJ2-3; 9 bases match TRBD2. The J segment lost 5 bases and the V segment lost 0 bases, leaving 2 bases of the junction unmatched. This CDR3 contains 14 residues. Germline lookup yields CDR1 SGHLS and CDR2 HYDKME. The CDR3 is CASSLAGGEETLYF. The sequenced part of the CDR3 DNA is TGTGCCAGCTCTCTCGCTGGGGGGGAAGAAACGCTGTAT.

Note on this clone: The gene names given are mouse names. The read terminates 1 residue ahead of where the CDR3 ends, so the germline J gene completes it. J is TRBJ2-7 and V is TRBV13-2; D uncertain. V was shortened by 3 bases and J by 3 bases, with 7 bases between the two germline ends. In germline, CDR1 is NNHNN, CDR2 SYGAGS (reference sequence). CDR3 size: 12 residues. The CDR3 spells CASGARDYEQYF. The covered CDR3 bases are TGTGCCAGCGGTGCCCGGGACTATGAACAGTAC.

A note on this clone: Germline and genes here are mouse. The CDR3 end lies 1 residue beyond the end of the read and is filled in from the germline J gene. The chain recombines TRBV15 with TRBJ2-5; TRBD2 agrees at 9 bases. CDR3 length: 14 residues. J lost 4 bases, V lost 4 bases, and 3 bases had no gene match. CDR1 is SGHND, CDR2 FRSKSL, per germline. CDR3 DNA (partial): TGTGCCAGCAGTTCCGGACTGGGGAAAGACACCCAGTAC. It translates to CASSSGLGKDTQY. Given in full, the CDR3 is CASSSGLGKDTQYF. The complete variable domain, with remaining parts taken from reference TRBV15 and TRBJ2-5, reads DAGVTQTPRHEVAEKGQTIILKCEPVSGHNDLFWYRQTKIQGLELLSYFRSKSLMEDGGAFKDRFKAEMLNSSFSTLKIQPTEPKDSAVYLCASSSGLGKDTQYFGPGTRLLVL.

Regarding this clone: Germline and genes: mouse. The read falls 1 residue short of the CDR3 end, and the missing part is taken from the germline J gene. The rearrangement joins TRBV3 to TRBJ1-4, with 11 bases matching TRBD1. The V gene end was trimmed by 1 base and the J gene end by 6 bases; junction bases not matched to a gene: 1. Per the germline V gene, CDR1 is SNHLY and CDR2 is FYNGKV (reference sequence). This CDR3 is 15 amino acids long. The DNA read from the CDR3 is TGTGCCAGCAGCTTAGGGACAGGGGGCCACGAAAGATTATTT. Amino acids: CASSLGTGGHERLF. The entire CDR3 is CASSLGTGGHERLFF.

As for this clone: All gene names here are mouse names. The read finishes 1 residue shy of the CDR3 end, and the germline J gene is used to complete it. The identical CDR3 is also encoded by other nucleotide sequences in the sample. The V call is TRBV26, the J call TRBJ2-7, with a tentative D call TRBD1 (6 bases). The CDR3 extends over 13 amino acids. From germline, CDR1 is KGHPV and CDR2 FQNQEV (reference sequence). V lost 6 bases to trimming and J lost 4 bases, with 13 bases between them. CDR3 DNA (partial): TGTGCCAGCAGCCCGGGACAACCATATGAACAGTAC. Translation: CASSPGQPYEQY. The entire CDR3 reads CASSPGQPYEQYF.

This clone came up a few times. Genes and germline come from the mouse. The sequenced fragment ends 1 residue before the CDR3 boundary, so the rest is inferred from the germline J gene. This chain joins TRBV3 and TRBJ2-7; 9 positions agree with TRBD1. The germline gives CDR1 SNHLY, CDR2 FYNGKV (reference sequence). CDR3 size: 15 residues. V was clipped by 0 bases and J by 4 bases; unmatched bases: 4. CDR3 sequence reads: CASSLALGQGYEQYF. The sequenced CDR3 bases are TGTGCCAGCAGCTTAGCGCTGGGACAGGGTTATGAACAGTAC.

This clone is medium-sized. Mouse gene names and germline throughout. The observed sequence ends 1 residue before the CDR3 terminus, with the missing tail filled in from the germline J gene. This sequence joins TRBV26 and TRBJ2-1, with D tentatively TRBD1 (5 bases). The CDR3 spans 15 residues. Germline V CDR1 and CDR2: KGHPV, FQNQEV (reference sequence). The ends were cut back, 2 bases at V and 1 base at J, with 9 bases in the middle. The sequenced CDR3 bases are TGTGCCAGCAGTCTGAGACCAGGGAACTATGCTGAGCAGTTC. Residues: CASSLRPGNYAEQF. The entire CDR3 protein is CASSLRPGNYAEQFF.

On this clone itself: Gene names denote mouse genes. The missing CDR3 end, 1 residue past where the read stops, is filled in from the germline J gene. V usage is TRBV16 and J usage is TRBJ2-5; TRBD1 matches 10 bases. The CDR3 has 13 amino acids. Losses at the gene ends were 4 bases for V and 5 bases for J; bases not matched to a gene: 0. The germline V gene encodes CDR1 SGHSA and CDR2 FRNQAP. The sequenced CDR3 bases are TGTGCAAGCAGCTGGACAGGGGGAGACACCCAGTAC. The encoded protein is CASSWTGGDTQY. In full, the CDR3 is CASSWTGGDTQYF.

In its sample, this clone was seen once. Each gene name is a mouse one. Read sequence stops 1 residue before the CDR3 end, and the germline J gene provides the missing end. This rearrangement joins TRBV3 to TRBJ1-3; D is unclear. This CDR3 is 13 amino acids long. The V end was cut by 7 bases, the J end by 0 bases, with 7 bases between. The germline CDR1 and CDR2 sequences are SNHLY and FYNGKV (reference sequence). The CDR3 reads CASNDNSGNTLYF. CDR3 DNA (partial): TGTGCCAGCAACGACAATTCTGGAAATACGCTCTAT.

On this clone itself: These gene names are mouse names. Sequencing ends 1 residue short of the CDR3 end; the germline J gene provides the rest. The V gene is TRBV26, the J gene TRBJ1-5; tentative D call: TRBD1 (6 bases). Germline V gene lookup returns CDR1 KGHPV and CDR2 FQNQEV (reference sequence). The CDR3 spans 14 residues. V gave up 6 bases and J gave up 2 bases, with 11 bases separating them. CDR3 DNA, as far as it was read: TGTGCCAGCAGCCGGGGGGCGTACAACCAGGCTCCGCTT. Protein sequence: CASSRGAYNQAPL. The full CDR3 sequence reads CASSRGAYNQAPLF. Full variable domain (remainder filled in from reference TRBV26 and TRBJ1-5): NSKVIQTPRYLVKGQGQKAKMRCIPEKGHPVVFWYQQNKNNEFKFLINFQNQEVLQQIDMTEKRFSAECPSNSPCSLEIQSSEAGDSALYLCASSRGAYNQAPLFGEGTRLSVL.

On this clone: Gene names denote mouse genes. With the read ending 1 residue before the CDR3 end, the germline J gene is used to fill in that end. V usage is TRBV26 and J usage is TRBJ2-1, with D perhaps TRBD2 (5 bases). CDR3 length equals 15 residues. Trimming removed 1 base at V and 0 bases at J, with 7 bases between. Per germline, CDR1 KGHPV and CDR2 FQNQEV (reference sequence). CDR3 DNA (partial): TGTGCCAGCAGTCTGTTGGGGTATAACTATGCTGAGCAGTTC. Its protein is CASSLLGYNYAEQF. The CDR3 reads in full as CASSLLGYNYAEQFF.

Regarding this clone: Germline and genes here are mouse. The covered CDR3 bases are TGTGCCAGCAGCTTAGACGAAAGATTATTT. It encodes CASSLDERLF. The whole CDR3 sequence is CASSLDERLFF. V usage is TRBV3 and J usage is TRBJ1-4; no reliable D call. Read coverage stops 1 residue before the CDR3 terminus; the germline J gene supplies the remainder. This CDR3 region has 11 residues. CDR1 is SNHLY, CDR2 FYNGKV, per germline (reference sequence). Trimming stripped 1 base from V and 6 bases from J, with 0 bases between.

To note about this clone: Each gene name is a mouse one. Coverage ceases 1 residue before the CDR3 finishes, and the germline J gene fills in the end. V usage is TRBV20 and J usage is TRBJ1-1; D is possibly TRBD1 (5 bases). Germline V lookup: CDR1 GFQATS, CDR2 STVNSAI. V lost 0 bases, J lost 4 bases, and 12 bases lay in between. The CDR3 is made up of 14 amino acids. The part of the CDR3 DNA that was read is TGTGGTGCTAGGGAAAGGGGAAGGGGCACAGAAGTCTTC. Amino acid sequence: CGARERGRGTEVF. The entire CDR3 protein reads CGARERGRGTEVFF.

As for this clone: Mouse names are used for the genes. The read terminates 1 residue before the CDR3 end, so the remaining end is supplied by the germline J gene. V gene TRBV26 combines with J gene TRBJ1-4; D ambiguous. Germline CDR1 KGHPV, CDR2 FQNQEV (reference sequence). V gave up 0 bases and J gave up 5 bases, with 4 bases separating them. CDR3 size: 13 residues. The CDR3 loop is CASSLSQNERLFF. CDR3 DNA (partial): TGTGCCAGCAGTCTGTCTCAAAACGAAAGATTATTT.

As to this clone: All gene names here are mouse names. The sequenced fragment ends 1 residue before the CDR3 boundary, so the rest is inferred from the germline J gene. The chain combines TRBV26 with TRBJ1-1; 8 bases map to TRBD1. Per the germline V gene, CDR1 is KGHPV and CDR2 is FQNQEV (reference sequence). The CDR3 has 14 residues. With 0 bases clipped from V and 3 bases from J, the junction kept 0 bases outside the gene matches. The covered CDR3 bases are TGTGCCAGCAGTCTGTCGGACAGGGACACAGAAGTCTTC. It is translated as CASSLSDRDTEVF. The entire CDR3 reads CASSLSDRDTEVFF.

About this clone: The germline and genes are mouse ones. The read halts 1 residue ahead of the CDR3 end, with the missing end drawn from the germline J gene. The chain recombines TRBV23 with TRBJ1-1; the tabulated D call, TRBD1, remains unverified against the DNA. Germline lookup yields CDR1 KGHTA and CDR2 FQNQQP. The CDR3 covers 13 residues. CDR3 DNA (partial): TGCTCCAGCAGTGAACAGGGCAACACAGAAGTCTTC. Translating it yields CSSSEQGNTEVF. The whole CDR3 sequence is CSSSEQGNTEVFF.